This TCR beta chain was sequenced for a study of cytomegalovirus exposure and HLA in healthy donors. Study conclusions and caveats: Later analysis demonstrated an association between a missense DCLRE1C variant and TCR beta V- and J-gene trimming. In a later analysis, common viral pathogens appeared linked to several of the most significant clusters. It was reported that TCR beta sequences correctly inferred the HLA-A and HLA-B alleles for most subjects. HLA allele associations emerged for roughly 17,000 TCR beta sequences in a later analysis, at 0.05 false discovery rate.

The V and J ends lost 7 bases and 1 base, in that order; junction bases with no gene match: 1. This CDR3 spans 14 amino acids. CDR1 and CDR2 (germline): SGHRS, YFSETQ. This PCR relied on a set of 60 Vbeta primers and 13 Jbeta primers. Sequenced by immunoSEQ multiplex PCR; TCRdb stores in-frame clones only, minus some. This sample carries about 130,000 clones, 75% to 85% of them seen once, and the ten largest clones take roughly 1.2%. Worth noting for this clone: Its antigen remains unknown.

The sample was PBMCs. This sequence was found in a girl aged 2 to 9 in good health and CMV-seronegative. The chain couples TRBV5-1 to TRBJ2-6; 8 bases line up with TRBD2. The CDR3 DNA follows: TGCGCCAGCCAGCGGGGGTCTGGGGCCAACGTCCTGACTTTC. It translates to CASQRGSGANVLTF.